This TCR beta chain emerged from a study of human T cells and chemical hapten exposure. For this clonotype: One junction end disagrees with the germline gene, perhaps due to a read error.

Using its own MiXCR run on the RACE reads, TCRdb lists one record per CDR3 protein. The repertoire holds approximately 370,000 distinct CDR3 sequences, with over 5% as singletons. CDR1 is MNHNY and CDR2 is SVGAGI in the germline V gene (reference sequence). CDR3 length: 14 amino acids. Sample time point: pre-sensitization, week 0. This sample's treatment: therapeutic diphenylcyclopropenone sensitization with weekly scalp DPC. V usage is TRBV6-6 and J usage is TRBJ2-3; TRBD1 is a possible D gene (5 bases). The material was whole blood, obtained in connection with sensitization to the hapten diphenylcyclopropenone (DPC). The receptor comes from a woman younger than 35 with alopecia areata. Some clones in this sample may be carry-over from other donors' samples. The CDR3 nucleotides are TGTGCCAGCAGTTACGGAACAGGCACAGATACGCCGTATTTT. This translates into CASSYGTGTDTPYF.